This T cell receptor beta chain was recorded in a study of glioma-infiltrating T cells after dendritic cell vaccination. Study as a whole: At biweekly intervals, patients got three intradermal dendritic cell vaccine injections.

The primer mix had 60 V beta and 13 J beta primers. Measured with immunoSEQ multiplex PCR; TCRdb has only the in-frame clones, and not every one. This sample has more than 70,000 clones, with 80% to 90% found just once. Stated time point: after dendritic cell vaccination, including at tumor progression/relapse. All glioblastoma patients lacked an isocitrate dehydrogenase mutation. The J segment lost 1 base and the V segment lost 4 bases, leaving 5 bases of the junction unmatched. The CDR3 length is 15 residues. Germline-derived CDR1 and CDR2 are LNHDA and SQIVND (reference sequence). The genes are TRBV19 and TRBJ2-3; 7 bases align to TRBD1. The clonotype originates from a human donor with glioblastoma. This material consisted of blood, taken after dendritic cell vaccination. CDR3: CASSTRQGGTDTQYF. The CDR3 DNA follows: TGTGCCAGTAGTACCCGACAGGGCGGCACAGATACGCAGTATTTT.